The following is a T cell receptor beta chain sequence with its context. Its antigen is as yet unknown. This specimen comes from a study of Ad26.COV2.S vaccination and SARS-CoV-2 variants. Study details: Once or twice, 56 days apart, Ad26.COV2.S was delivered intramuscularly. General study findings and limits: Possibly, TCR breadth and depth analyses underestimated total T cell responses.

Trimming cost V 1 base and J 3 bases; bases outside gene matches: 5. Germline V lookup: CDR1 SGHVS, CDR2 FNYEAQ. CDR3 size: 15 residues. Measured with immunoSEQ multiplex PCR; TCRdb has only the in-frame clones, and not every one. The table lists 200,000 to 250,000 clones, 88% of them singletons. The treatment is: over 15 received Ad26.COV2.S at low or high dose, single or two shots; several received placebo; per-sample allocation not given. At day 63 after the first vaccine or placebo injection, samples were drawn. The chain joins TRBV7-6 to TRBJ2-7; 8 bases agree with TRBD1. The TCR sequence derives from a person between 18 and 59 years old who received the Ad26.COV2.S COVID-19 vaccine or a placebo. The material sequenced was peripheral blood, taken in a trial of Ad26.COV2.S vaccine versus placebo. The CDR3 nucleotides are TGTGCCAGCAGCTTAGAAGGAACAGGGGGCTACGAGCAGTACTTC. This sequence encodes CASSLEGTGGYEQYF.